These 3 T cell receptor beta chains were sequenced from one sample in a study of cytomegalovirus exposure and HLA in healthy donors. Primers: 60 Vbeta forward and 13 Jbeta reverse. Using immunoSEQ multiplex PCR, the repertoire was profiled, and TCRdb retains in-frame clones only, with some absent. The data contain some 60,000 clones, about 84% of them singletons. The sequenced sample consisted of PBMCs. All receptors derive from a male donor in good health and CMV-seronegative.

The genes are TRBV4-3 and TRBJ2-1; the match to TRBD2 covers 8 bases. After removal of 4 bases from V and 6 bases from J, the junction contained 11 bases not matched to a gene. The CDR3 runs to 16 residues. Germline V gene sequence: CDR1 LGHNA, CDR2 YSLEER. DNA of the CDR3: TGCGCCAGCAGCCCTGCCGCGGGGGGTTTGCCCAATGAGCAGTTCTTC. It yields the protein CASSPAAGGLPNEQFF.

The chain combines TRBV29-1 with TRBJ1-1; no clear D gene. V was cut by 2 bases and J by 1 base, with 5 bases left in between. CDR3 length: 12 residues. The germline gives CDR1 SQVTM, CDR2 ANQGSEA. CDR3: CSVEPGNTEAFF. The CDR3 coding sequence is TGCAGCGTTGAACCAGGGAACACTGAAGCTTTCTTT.

This chain connects TRBV29-1 to TRBJ2-3; D is perhaps TRBD1 (5 bases). The germline V gene encodes CDR1 SQVTM and CDR2 ANQGSEA. Trimming pared 7 bases from V and 4 bases from J, leaving 9 bases between. The CDR3 runs to 11 residues. The CDR3 nucleotides read TGCAGCGGCAGGGTTTCAGATACGCAGTATTTT. Translating it yields CSGRVSDTQYF.